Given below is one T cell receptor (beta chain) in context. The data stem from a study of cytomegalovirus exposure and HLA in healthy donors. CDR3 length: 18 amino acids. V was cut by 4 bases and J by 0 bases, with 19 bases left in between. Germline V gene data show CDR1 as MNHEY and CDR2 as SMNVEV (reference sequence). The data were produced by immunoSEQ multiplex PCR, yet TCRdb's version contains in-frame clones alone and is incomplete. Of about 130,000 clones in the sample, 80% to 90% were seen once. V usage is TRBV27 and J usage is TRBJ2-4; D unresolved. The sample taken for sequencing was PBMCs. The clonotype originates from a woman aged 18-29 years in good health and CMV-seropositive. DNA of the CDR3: TGTGCCAGCAGTTCCCCCTCAAAAACGGCGGCAGCCAAAAACATTCAGTACTTC. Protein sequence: CASSSPSKTAAAKNIQYF.